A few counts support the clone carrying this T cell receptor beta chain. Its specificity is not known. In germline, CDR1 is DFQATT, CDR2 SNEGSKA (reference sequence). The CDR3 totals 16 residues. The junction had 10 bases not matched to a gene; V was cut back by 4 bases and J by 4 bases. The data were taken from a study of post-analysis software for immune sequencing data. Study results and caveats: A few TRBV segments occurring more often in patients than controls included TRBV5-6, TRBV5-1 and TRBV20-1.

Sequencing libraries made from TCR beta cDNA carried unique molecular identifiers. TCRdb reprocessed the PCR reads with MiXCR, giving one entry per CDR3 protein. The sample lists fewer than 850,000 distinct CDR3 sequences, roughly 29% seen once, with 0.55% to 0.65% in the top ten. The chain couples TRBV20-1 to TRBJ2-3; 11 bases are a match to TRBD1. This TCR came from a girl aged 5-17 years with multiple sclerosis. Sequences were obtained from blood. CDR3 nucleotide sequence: TGCAGTGCTACAACCCTGGACAGGGGGCGCGCAGATACGCAGTATTTT. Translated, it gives CSATTLDRGRADTQYF.